This TCR beta chain is from a study of shared clonotypes between healthy human individuals. Trimming pared 3 bases from V and 7 bases from J, leaving 6 bases between. This CDR3 spans 12 amino acids. Germline CDR1 is WNHNN and CDR2 is SYGVQD (reference sequence). CD45RO-negative, CCR7-selected cells formed the naive CD8 fraction, which excluded terminally differentiated effector memory CD45RA+ cells. Whole-study results and caveats: Tissue TCR repertoires likely differ from these blood-only repertoires.

Points on this clone: The antigen is unknown.

Using immunoSEQ multiplex PCR, the repertoire was profiled, and TCRdb retains in-frame clones only, with some absent. There are under 1 million clones in the sample; 80% to 95% occur only once, and about 24% lies in the top ten. The specimen sequenced was naive CD8+ T cells sorted from blood. The chain has TRBV10-1 and TRBJ2-2; D gene ambiguous. The source of this sequence is a man in his thirties or forties in good health. The CDR3 sequence: CASSDRYGELFF. CDR3 bases: TGCGCCAGCAGTGATAGATACGGGGAGCTGTTTTTT.